The 26 T cell receptor beta chains below come from one sample, sequenced in a study of blood T cell repertoires in COVID-19. This table comes from immunoSEQ multiplex PCR, and its TCRdb copy is limited to in-frame clones, with some not included. This table has 200,000 to 250,000 clones, more than 65% appearing once. The material sequenced was peripheral blood. These receptors came from an elderly woman with acute or convalescent COVID-19.

This chain links TRBV7-9 with TRBJ2-6; no clear D gene. Per the germline V gene, CDR1 is SEHNR and CDR2 is FQNEAQ (reference sequence). The CDR3 spans 16 residues. V dropped 1 base and J dropped 0 bases, with 7 bases sitting between them. DNA for the CDR3: TGTGCCAGCAGCTTAGGTGGCCTCTCTGGGGCCAACGTCCTGACTTTC. This encodes CASSLGGLSGANVLTF.

This sequence joins TRBV6-2 or TRBV6-3 and TRBJ1-1; 9 bases are a match to TRBD1. The germline V gene encodes CDR1 MNHEY and CDR2 SVGEGT. The CDR3 contains 20 residues. Losses at the gene ends were 0 bases for V and 0 bases for J; bases not matched to a gene: 14. CDR3 coding DNA: TGTGCCAGCAGTTACTCTGGCGGACAGGGGCGCTCGGGCATGAACACTGAAGCTTTCTTT. This sequence encodes CASSYSGGQGRSGMNTEAFF.

The chain has TRBV4-3 and TRBJ2-3; tentative D call: TRBD2 (6 bases). V was clipped by 1 base and J by 6 bases, with 14 bases between them. Germline values: CDR1 LGHNA, CDR2 YSLEER. The length of the CDR3 is 15 residues. The CDR3 region has the DNA TGCGCCAGCAGCCAAGTTGGTAGCGGCGGGGATACGCAGTATTTT. It specifies CASSQVGSGGDTQYF.

The V and J genes are TRBV7-2 and TRBJ1-1, with TRBD1 identical over 10 bases. In germline, CDR1 is SGHTA, CDR2 FQGNSA. Trimming took 5 bases from V and 2 from J; bases not matched to a gene: 8. The CDR3 has 16 residues. The CDR3 DNA is TGTGCCAGCAGCCCAGGGACAGGGGTTTTTAACACTGAAGCTTTCTTT. Translating it yields CASSPGTGVFNTEAFF. Filled out from reference TRBV7-2 and TRBJ1-1, the complete variable domain reads GAGVSQSPSNKVTEKGKDVELRCDPISGHTALYWYRQSLGQGLEFLIYFQGNSAPDKSGLPSDRFSAERTGGSVSTLTIQRTQQEDSAVYLCASSPGTGVFNTEAFFGQGTRLTVV.

This chain connects TRBV2 to TRBJ1-2, with D perhaps TRBD1 (5 bases). V lost 0 bases and J 8 bases, leaving 13 bases between the germline ends. Germline CDR1 SNHLY, CDR2 FYNNEI. This CDR3 is 14 amino acids long. The CDR3 protein is CASSEARDQRGYTF. The CDR3 bases are TGTGCCAGCAGTGAAGCGCGGGACCAACGGGGCTACACCTTC. Using reference TRBV2 and TRBJ1-2 for the parts outside the CDR3, the full variable domain is EPEVTQTPSHQVTQMGQEVILRCVPISNHLYFYWYRQILGQKVEFLVSFYNNEISEKSEIFDDQFSVERPDGSNFTLKIRSTKLEDSAMYFCASSEARDQRGYTFGSGTRLTVV.

CDR3 coding DNA: TGTGCCAGCAGCCCCGGGACTACCCCTAACACCGGGGAGCTGTTTTTT. The encoded protein is CASSPGTTPNTGELFF. The chain couples TRBV7-7 to TRBJ2-2; TRBD2 matches 7 bases. The V segment lost 5 bases and the J segment 2 bases; nucleotides outside the gene matches: 8. Germline assignment: CDR1 SSHAT and CDR2 FNYEAQ (reference sequence). CDR3 length: 16 amino acids.

This chain joins TRBV7-2 and TRBJ1-4, with 8 bases aligning to TRBD1. V was pared by 5 bases and J by 8 bases, with 10 bases of the junction left unmatched. The germline V gene has CDR1 SGHTA and CDR2 FQGNSA. CDR3 length: 15 amino acids. DNA of the CDR3: TGTGCCAGCAGCCCGGGGGACAGGCGCTGGGAAAAACTGTTTTTT. Encoded protein: CASSPGDRRWEKLFF.

The chain has TRBV19 and TRBJ1-1; D is undetermined. Trimming stripped 1 base from V and 3 bases from J, with 9 bases between. The CDR3 loop spans 14 amino acids. Looked up from germline, CDR1 is LNHDA and CDR2 is SQIVND (reference sequence). In DNA, the CDR3 is TGTGCCAGTAGTATAGGTTCGGGGTACACTGAAGCTTTCTTT. The encoded protein is CASSIGSGYTEAFF. Full variable domain (outside the CDR3, taken from reference TRBV19 and TRBJ1-1): DGGITQSPKYLFRKEGQNVTLSCEQNLNHDAMYWYRQDPGQGLRLIYYSQIVNDFQKGDIAEGYSVSREKKESFPLTVTSAQKNPTAFYLCASSIGSGYTEAFFGQGTRLTVV.

V is TRBV20-1 and J is TRBJ1-6; D possibly corresponds to TRBD1 (5 bases). The germline V gene encodes CDR1 DFQATT and CDR2 SNEGSKA (reference sequence). The CDR3 contains 11 residues. CDR3 sequence reads: CLKVLTRDLHF. The CDR3 coding sequence is TGCCTAAAAGTTTTAACCAGGGACCTCCACTTT.

This clone has a single count. The chain uses TRBV19 and TRBJ1-2; 10 nucleotides line up with TRBD1. Germline CDR1 is LNHDA and CDR2 is SQIVND (reference sequence). The CDR3 is made up of 15 amino acids. V dropped 3 bases and J dropped 5; count of bases not matched to a gene: 6. The CDR3 here is CASSILRQGAYGYTF. The CDR3 DNA reads as TGTGCCAGTAGTATTCTACGACAGGGGGCATATGGCTACACCTTC.

The rearrangement links TRBV6-4 to TRBJ2-3; 8 bases line up with TRBD2. From germline, CDR1 is MRHNA and CDR2 SNTAGT. Trimming removed 6 bases from V and 2 bases from J; junction bases left unmatched: 7. The CDR3 extends over 15 amino acids. DNA of the CDR3: TGTGCCAGCAGCGCCCGGGGGGGTTCCACAGATACGCAGTATTTT. This codes for CASSARGGSTDTQYF.

V is TRBV28 and J is TRBJ1-1; D ambiguous. This CDR3 has 13 residues. The germline V gene has CDR1 MDHEN and CDR2 SYDVKM. V was cut by 3 bases and J by 6 bases, with 11 bases left in between. The CDR3 spells CASSFLEAAEAFF. As DNA, the CDR3 is TGTGCCAGCAGTTTCTTGGAAGCGGCTGAAGCTTTCTTT.

The genes are TRBV6-5 and TRBJ2-7; D not certain. Germline values: CDR1 MNHEY, CDR2 SVGAGI. There are 13 residues in the CDR3. Trimming stripped 7 bases from V and 3 bases from J, with 13 bases between. The CDR3 DNA reads as TGTGCCAGCAATTCCCGGGTCAACTACGAGCAGTACTTC. Translated: CASNSRVNYEQYF.

J is TRBJ2-7 and V is TRBV12-2; the listed D gene, TRBD2, was not tested against the DNA. TRBV12-2 is a pseudogene locus. The CDR3 extends over 20 amino acids. In DNA form, the CDR3 reads TGTGCAAGTCGCTTCCAAATCCAGGTATTCACGAGGGTTACCATTCGGCGGCAGTACTTC. This encodes CASRFQIQVFTRVTIRRQYF.

This chain connects TRBV7-9 to TRBJ2-7, with 9 bases that match TRBD2. Germline CDR1 is SEHNR and CDR2 is FQNEAQ (reference sequence). V gave up 1 base and J gave up 6 bases; unmatched junction bases: 7. The CDR3 extends over 15 amino acids. In nucleotides, the CDR3 is TGTGCCAGCAGCTTAGTAGCGGGGGCGACCTCCGAGCAGTACTTC. Translated, it gives CASSLVAGATSEQYF.

This chain connects TRBV5-4 to TRBJ2-2; 8 bases are shared with TRBD1. Unmatched junction bases numbered 5, after V lost 3 bases and J lost 1 base. Germline CDR1 reads SGHNT; CDR2 reads YYREEE (reference sequence). This CDR3 region has 16 residues. The CDR3 is CASSSPGTGNTGELFF. CDR3 nucleotides: TGTGCCAGCAGCTCACCCGGGACAGGGAACACCGGGGAGCTGTTTTTT. The full variable domain, with the rest looked up from reference TRBV5-4 and TRBJ2-2, is ETGVTQSPTHLIKTRGQQVTLRCSSQSGHNTVSWYQQALGQGPQFIFQYYREEENGRGNFPPRFSGLQFPNYSSELNVNALELDDSALYLCASSSPGTGNTGELFFGEGSRLTVL.

V gene TRBV5-4 combines with J gene TRBJ2-3, with D perhaps TRBD1 (5 bases). CDR1 SGHNT and CDR2 YYREEE come from the germline V gene (reference sequence). The CDR3 covers 14 residues. Trimming stripped 4 bases from V and 6 bases from J, with 15 bases between. CDR3 nucleotides: TGTGCCAGCAGCCAGCCGGAAGGGGCCGATACGCAGTATTTT. This encodes CASSQPEGADTQYF.

The rearrangement links TRBV6-5 to TRBJ1-5; D unresolved. The CDR3 runs to 12 residues. The V end lost 11 bases, the J end lost 3 bases, and 11 bases lay between the germline ends. Germline CDR1 MNHEY, CDR2 SVGAGI. The CDR3 sequence: CALGGPNQPQHF. Written as DNA, the CDR3 is TGTGCCCTCGGTGGGCCCAATCAGCCCCAGCATTTT.

This sequence joins TRBV15 and TRBJ1-1; D perhaps matches TRBD1 (5 bases). The length of the CDR3 is 15 residues. The germline CDR1 and CDR2 sequences are LNHNV and YYDKDF (reference sequence). The V end lost 0 bases, the J end lost 1 base, and 9 bases lay between the germline ends. CDR3 region: CATSRDMGGNTEAFF. The DNA of the CDR3 is TGTGCCACCAGCAGAGATATGGGGGGGAACACTGAAGCTTTCTTT.

This chain links TRBV2 with TRBJ2-7; 10 bases map to TRBD1. The CDR3 sequence is 13 residues long. The J segment lost 3 bases and the V segment lost 6 bases, leaving 2 bases of the junction unmatched. The germline V gene encodes CDR1 SNHLY and CDR2 FYNNEI. The CDR3 protein is CASSGQGGYEQYF. In DNA, the CDR3 is TGTGCCAGCAGCGGACAGGGGGGCTACGAGCAGTACTTC.

The chain carries TRBV11-3 and TRBJ2-7; 12 nucleotides line up with TRBD2. The CDR3 totals 15 residues. With 5 bases clipped from V and 2 bases from J, the junction kept 4 bases outside the gene matches. Germline V gene data show CDR1 as SGHNT and CDR2 as YENEEA. The CDR3 reads CASSPTSGGTYEQYF. CDR3 DNA sequence: TGTGCCAGCAGCCCGACTAGCGGGGGAACCTACGAGCAGTACTTC.

The V call is TRBV19, the J call TRBJ1-5; 9 bases are shared with TRBD1. V trimming: 6 bases; J trimming: 3 bases; junction bases outside the gene matches: 6. The CDR3 covers 15 residues. The germline gives CDR1 LNHDA, CDR2 SQIVND (reference sequence). In DNA form, the CDR3 reads TGTGCCAGTAGCTTCGACAGGGGGATCAATCAGCCCCAGCATTTT. This encodes CASSFDRGINQPQHF. Filled out from reference TRBV19 and TRBJ1-5, the complete variable domain reads DGGITQSPKYLFRKEGQNVTLSCEQNLNHDAMYWYRQDPGQGLRLIYYSQIVNDFQKGDIAEGYSVSREKKESFPLTVTSAQKNPTAFYLCASSFDRGINQPQHFGDGTRLSIL.

This clone was found once. This chain connects TRBV19 to TRBJ2-1; 12 nucleotides agree with TRBD1. J was trimmed by 4 bases and V by 2 bases; bases with no gene match: 3. The CDR3 is made up of 16 amino acids. The germline CDR1 and CDR2 sequences are LNHDA and SQIVND (reference sequence). The CDR3, as DNA: TGTGCCAGTAGTATACCGGGACAGGGGGCGTACAATGAGCAGTTCTTC. It is translated as CASSIPGQGAYNEQFF.

This chain joins TRBV6-4 and TRBJ1-6, with TRBD1 matching 7 bases. J was trimmed by 0 bases and V by 0 bases; bases with no gene match: 11. Per germline, CDR1 MRHNA and CDR2 SNTAGT. CDR3 size: 20 residues. CDR3 sequence (DNA): TGTGCCAGCAGTGACTCCCTGGACAGGAGCTATAGCTCCTATAATTCACCCCTCCACTTT. Its protein is CASSDSLDRSYSSYNSPLHF.

V gene TRBV27 combines with J gene TRBJ2-3; 9 positions agree with TRBD2. CDR1 is MNHEY and CDR2 is SMNVEV in the germline V gene (reference sequence). The CDR3 loop spans 16 amino acids. V shed 3 bases and J 3 bases; nucleotides not matched to a gene: 7. This CDR3 reads CASSLMTSGFTDTQYF. The CDR3 coding sequence is TGTGCCAGCAGTTTGATGACTAGCGGTTTTACAGATACGCAGTATTTT.

The rearrangement uses TRBV30 and TRBJ2-1; TRBD1 agrees at 8 bases. Germline CDR1 GTSNPN, CDR2 SVGIG (reference sequence). The CDR3 sequence is 14 residues long. V shed 8 bases, J shed 0 bases, and the junction held 6 bases outside the gene matches. CDR3 sequence: CARTGLSSYNEQFF. CDR3 DNA: TGTGCCCGGACAGGGTTAAGCTCCTACAATGAGCAGTTCTTC.